This is a list of T cell receptor beta chains from one sample in a study of blood T cell repertoires in COVID-19. This table comes from immunoSEQ multiplex PCR, and its TCRdb copy is limited to in-frame clones, with some not included. The table shows some 120,000 clones, with 90% occurring only once. Specimen: peripheral blood. These receptors were obtained from a man between 60 and 75 years old with COVID-19, enrolled during active disease. CDR3s include the opening cysteine and the closing phenylalanine or tryptophan.

j_call v_call cdr3_aa
TRBJ2-5 TRBV27 CASSLAGTQETQYF
TRBJ2-5 TRBV7-9 CASSPYPRSKETQYF
TRBJ2-3 TRBV11-2 CASSIRTTGGADTQYF
TRBJ1-6 TRBV2 CASSERQGANSPLHF
TRBJ2-1 TRBV7-2 CASSLAFAWLAYNEQFF
TRBJ2-2 TRBV13 CASSILGQSTGELFF
TRBJ1-2 TRBV11-2 CASSSLTGGNYGYTF
TRBJ1-4 TRBV19 CASRTGGEKLFF
TRBJ2-5 TRBV14 CASSQVGGQGVWTQYF
TRBJ2-7 TRBV11-2 CASSLPPTEPYEQYF
TRBJ2-3 TRBV6-5 CASSRGLAEVDTQYF
TRBJ1-1 TRBV3-1/TRBV3-2 CASSRGGTEAFF
TRBJ2-4 TRBV6-4 CAGYRGNIQYF
TRBJ2-7 TRBV30 CAWNPLPGDNYEQYF
TRBJ2-3 TRBV4-3 CASSQGASGRPDTQYF
TRBJ2-5 TRBV29-1 CSVGPPKETQYF
TRBJ2-1 TRBV7-3 CASSLTGQGRYNEQFF
TRBJ2-7 TRBV6-2/TRBV6-3 CASSFRGYDGEQYF
TRBJ2-7 TRBV5-1 CASSLTGFEQYF
TRBJ1-6 TRBV3-1/TRBV3-2 CASSQPGAGALHF
TRBJ1-4 TRBV29-1 CSGMTGLGEKLFF
TRBJ2-7 TRBV5-1 CASSLPGTSYEQYF
TRBJ1-1 TRBV6-5 CASSFRTGGATEAFF
TRBJ2-7 TRBV25-1 CASRDTGRAYYEQYF
TRBJ1-1 TRBV12-3/TRBV12-4 CASSSGQGAEAFF
TRBJ1-1 TRBV12-3/TRBV12-4 CASSLGGDTEAFF
TRBJ1-5 TRBV4-2 CASSQGDREGHQPQHF
TRBJ2-1 TRBV7-8 CASSPPSGSMNEQFF
TRBJ1-2 TRBV9 CASSVAGGTGAYGYTF
TRBJ1-2 TRBV24-1 CATSETSGTGWYGYTF
TRBJ2-3 TRBV5-1 CASSIPRGLNTDTQYF
TRBJ2-1 TRBV9 CASSVGLAGAVEQFF
TRBJ1-2 TRBV10-3 CAISENLYGYTF
TRBJ2-1 TRBV5-1 CASSSDMQGYNEQFF
TRBJ2-3 TRBV20-1 CSLGGADTQYF
TRBJ2-1 TRBV5-8 CASSLIQEGAEQFF
TRBJ1-4 TRBV5-1 CASSLEGGTGPFNEKLFF
TRBJ1-4 TRBV5-5 CASRSTGGENEKLFF
TRBJ2-1 TRBV12-5 CASGLPKGQGAFNEQFF